The clone carrying this TCR beta chain was seen only a few times. V lost 5 bases and J lost 9, with 13 bases in between. CDR3 length: 12 residues. The study drew participants aged about 18 to 95 years from 20 to 30 US areas. This sample was included in a study of blood T cell repertoires in COVID-19. Study as a whole: The samples span acute and convalescent COVID-19 from the United States, Italy and Spain.

How the authors handled the data: Nucleated cell counts were estimated from reference gene primer amplification. This table comes from immunoSEQ multiplex PCR, and its TCRdb copy is limited to in-frame clones, with some not included. The DNA was the basis for D and trimming; V, J and clone size are from that table. The table lists roughly 140,000 clones, 70% to 90% of them singletons, with 1.2% in the top ten. The chain recombines TRBV12-3 or TRBV12-4 with TRBJ1-1; D is uncertain. The sequencing sample was made of PBMCs or T cells enriched from blood (not recorded which). This clonotype was obtained from a woman younger than 45 with acute COVID-19. The CDR3 DNA reads TGTGCCAGCAGTCCCGGTAGTACGAAAGCTTTCTTT. Amino acids: CASSPGSTKAFF.